These 19 T cell receptor beta chains share one sample of origin, sequenced in a study of graft-versus-host responses after intestinal transplantation (dated by TCRdb to about 2021). Libraries were prepared through the immunoSEQ multiplex PCR assay. Sourced from immuneACCESS, this table was stored by TCRdb with only in-frame sequences that have V and J called. A share of the clones is absent; for the studies checked, an unresolved V gene accounts for under half, and the remainder has no known explanation. In this sample the table shows roughly 25,000 clones, 90% to 95% of which occur a single time. Around 0.82% of the sample is in the top ten clones. Specimen: PBMCs, collected just over 29 days after intestinal transplant. All receptors derive from a human patient who received an intestinal transplant, so some T cells may come from the graft donor.

The chain joins TRBV7-9 to TRBJ1-5; unclear D gene. The CDR3 is 12 amino acids. Trimming left V 5 bases short and J 7 bases short, with 9 bases between. Germline CDR1 and CDR2: SEHNR and FQNEAQ (reference sequence). The CDR3 DNA follows: TGTGCCAGCAGCGTAGGAGGCCAGCCCCAGCATTTT. As protein: CASSVGGQPQHF.

This clone is a singleton in its sample. The rearrangement uses TRBV7-2 and TRBJ1-3, with 9 bases aligning to TRBD1. There are 17 residues in the CDR3. Losses at the gene ends were 0 bases for V and 2 bases for J; bases not matched to a gene: 5. Germline-derived CDR1 and CDR2 are SGHTA and FQGNSA. The CDR3 DNA follows: TGTGCCAGCAGCTTAGCGGGACAGGGTATTACTGGAAACACCATATATTTT. Protein sequence: CASSLAGQGITGNTIYF.

CDR3 region: CSVWSTSGAYNEQFF. The CDR3 region has the DNA TGCAGCGTTTGGAGTACTAGCGGGGCTTACAATGAGCAGTTCTTC. The chain has TRBV29-1 and TRBJ2-1; 10 nucleotides agree with TRBD2. CDR1 SQVTM and CDR2 ANQGSEA come from the germline V gene. V dropped 5 bases and J dropped 4; count of bases not matched to a gene: 8. This CDR3 comprises 15 residues.

V gene TRBV5-6 combines with J gene TRBJ2-1; 7 nucleotides line up with TRBD2. Trimming took 1 base from V and 2 from J; bases not matched to a gene: 9. Germline V lookup: CDR1 SGHDT, CDR2 YYEEEE. The CDR3 totals 17 residues. The CDR3 DNA sequence: TGTGCCAGCAGCTTGTGGGATGGGACTAAAGCCTACAATGAGCAGTTCTTC. Its protein is CASSLWDGTKAYNEQFF.

This clone appeared a few times. V usage is TRBV2 and J usage is TRBJ2-4; D is unclear. CDR1 SNHLY and CDR2 FYNNEI come from the germline V gene. V lost 3 bases, J lost 1 base, and 7 bases lay in between. The length of the CDR3 is 14 residues. The CDR3 is CASSERTAKNIQYF. As DNA, the CDR3 is TGTGCCAGCAGTGAGCGTACGGCCAAAAACATTCAGTACTTC.

The J gene is TRBJ2-1, the V gene TRBV5-6; 10 bases line up with TRBD1. With V trimmed by 1 base and J by 3 bases, 4 bases remained unmatched. In germline, CDR1 is SGHDT, CDR2 YYEEEE. This CDR3 is 16 amino acids long. This CDR3 reads CASSLFRDRGYNEQFF. CDR3 in DNA: TGTGCCAGCAGCTTGTTCCGGGACAGGGGCTACAATGAGCAGTTCTTC. The whole variable domain, remainder taken from reference TRBV5-6 and TRBJ2-1, is DAGVTQSPTHLIKTRGQQVTLRCSPKSGHDTVSWYQQALGQGPQFIFQYYEEEERQRGNFPDRFSGHQFPNYSSELNVNALLLGDSALYLCASSLFRDRGYNEQFFGPGTRLTVL.

The chain carries TRBV6-5 and TRBJ2-7; 8 bases agree with TRBD1. V lost 1 base and J lost 3; bases outside the gene matches: 5. CDR3 size: 15 residues. Germline V CDR1 and CDR2: MNHEY, SVGAGI. CDR3 sequence reads: CASSYYGTGDYEQYF. Written as DNA, the CDR3 is TGTGCCAGCAGTTACTATGGGACAGGAGACTACGAGCAGTACTTC.

V is TRBV7-9 and J is TRBJ1-2, with a tentative D call TRBD1 (6 bases). Trimming took off 1 base at V and 8 bases at J, with 17 bases between the two ends. The length of the CDR3 is 15 residues. Germline CDR1 is SEHNR and CDR2 is FQNEAQ (reference sequence). The CDR3 here is CASSLGGQGQRGYTF. Written as DNA, the CDR3 is TGTGCCAGCAGCTTAGGCGGGCAGGGGCAGAGAGGCTACACCTTC.

The genes are TRBV27 and TRBJ2-1, with TRBD1 as a possible D gene (6 bases). The germline CDR1 and CDR2 sequences are MNHEY and SMNVEV (reference sequence). The ends were cut back, 8 bases at V and 4 bases at J, with 9 bases in the middle. The CDR3 runs 12 residues. CDR3 loop: CASRRGYNEQFF. For the CDR3, the DNA is TGTGCCAGCCGCAGGGGATACAATGAGCAGTTCTTC.

The V gene is TRBV7-2, the J gene TRBJ2-7, with D possibly called TRBD1 or TRBD2 (6 bases each). This CDR3 has 15 residues. CDR1 is SGHTA, CDR2 FQGNSA, per germline. V was shortened by 1 base and J by 4 bases, with 14 bases between the two germline ends. DNA of the CDR3: TGTGCCAGCAGCTTAGGCAGGGGAGGCGGATACGAGCAGTACTTC. Amino acids: CASSLGRGGGYEQYF.

The chain recombines TRBV5-1 with TRBJ2-2; a possible D gene is TRBD1 (5 bases). The CDR3 is 15 amino acids. Germline CDR1 SGHRS, CDR2 YFSETQ. V lost 1 base and J 1 base, leaving 8 bases between the germline ends. CDR3: CASSLTGQNTGELFF. CDR3 coding DNA: TGCGCCAGCAGCTTGACAGGACAGAACACCGGGGAGCTGTTTTTT.

V usage is TRBV5-1 and J usage is TRBJ2-7, with 8 bases identical to TRBD1. Germline CDR1 reads SGHRS; CDR2 reads YFSETQ. This CDR3 has 12 amino acids. Trimming at V came to 3 bases and at J to 6 bases, leaving 2 bases not matched to a gene. This CDR3 reads CASSSGTGEQYF. In nucleotides, the CDR3 is TGCGCCAGCAGCTCCGGGACAGGCGAGCAGTACTTC.

This clone was detected only once. V usage is TRBV2 and J usage is TRBJ2-5; D is unresolved. CDR1 and CDR2 (germline): SNHLY, FYNNEI. Trimming took 5 bases from V and 2 from J, leaving 15 bases between them. The CDR3 is 15 residues long. This CDR3 is CASSYRPETQETQYF. The CDR3 bases are TGTGCCAGCAGTTACCGACCAGAGACGCAAGAGACCCAGTACTTC.

The genes are TRBV28 and TRBJ2-7; 7 bases map to TRBD2. V lost 3 bases, J lost 0 bases, and 8 bases stayed unmatched. Germline V gene data show CDR1 as MDHEN and CDR2 as SYDVKM. The CDR3 extends over 16 amino acids. CDR3 sequence: CASSFMEGGPSYEQYF. CDR3 nucleotides: TGTGCCAGCAGTTTTATGGAGGGAGGGCCCTCCTACGAGCAGTACTTC.

The chain links TRBV2 to TRBJ2-5, with 7 bases fitting TRBD2. The germline CDR1 and CDR2 sequences are SNHLY and FYNNEI. V lost 4 bases to trimming and J lost 4 bases; unmatched junction nucleotides: 6. The CDR3 contains 14 residues. Here the CDR3 reads CASSVAGARETQYF. CDR3 DNA sequence: TGTGCCAGCAGTGTAGCGGGTGCCCGAGAGACCCAGTACTTC.

Concerning this clone itself: Other DNA sequences in this specimen translate into the identical CDR3. The V gene is TRBV11-2, the J gene TRBJ2-7; D remains unclear. Germline V gene sequence: CDR1 SGHAT, CDR2 FQNNGV. Trimming took off 1 base at V and 0 bases at J, with 4 bases between the two ends. The CDR3 totals 13 residues. This chain's CDR3 is CASSLGFSYEQYF. CDR3 DNA sequence: TGTGCCAGCAGCTTAGGCTTCTCCTACGAGCAGTACTTC.

The chain carries TRBV12-5 and TRBJ2-1; 10 bases are shared with TRBD2. The CDR3 covers 15 residues. Germline trimming cut 7 bases from V and 6 bases from J; bases unmatched to any gene: 9. Germline V lookup: CDR1 LGHNT, CDR2 FRNRAP. CDR3 DNA sequence: TGTGCTAGTGTCGGGACTAGCGATACGAGCAATGAGCAGTTCTTC. This gives the protein CASVGTSDTSNEQFF.

The chain recombines TRBV4-1 with TRBJ2-1; possible D gene TRBD2, 6 bases. From germline, CDR1 is MGHRA and CDR2 YSYEKL. Between the trimmed V and J ends, which lost 0 bases and 3 bases, there was a span of 12 bases. This CDR3 has 16 amino acids. CDR3 protein: CASSQDGGSFYNEQFF. CDR3 sequence (DNA): TGCGCCAGCAGCCAAGATGGGGGGAGTTTCTACAATGAGCAGTTCTTC.

A single count supports this clone. This chain uses TRBV28 with TRBJ2-7; TRBD2 is a possible D gene (6 bases). The CDR3 totals 13 residues. Germline V gene data show CDR1 as MDHEN and CDR2 as SYDVKM. Trimming removed 3 bases from V and 2 bases from J, with 8 bases in between. The CDR3 is CASSLAGTYEQYF. As DNA, the CDR3 is TGTGCCAGCAGTTTGGCGGGAACCTACGAGCAGTACTTC.